A single sample gave rise to the 11 T cell receptor beta chains below, sequenced in a study of OX40 agonist ivuxolimab in advanced cancers. Measured with immunoSEQ multiplex PCR; TCRdb has only the in-frame clones, and not every one. The sample includes 40,000 to 45,000 clones, 85% to 90% of them seen just once. Sequenced here: CD4+ or CD8+ T cells sorted from blood, sampled in a trial of the OX40 agonist ivuxolimab. The receptors stem from an adult with an advanced solid tumor such as melanoma, head and neck, liver or kidney cancer.

The chain couples TRBV28 to TRBJ2-1; TRBD2 aligns across 8 bases. V dropped 2 bases and J dropped 9; count of bases not matched to a gene: 15. The CDR3 runs 17 residues. Per the germline V gene, CDR1 is MDHEN and CDR2 is SYDVKM. CDR3 bases: TGTGCCAGCAGTTTACCACCCGGGACGGGAGGGCGGGGTGAGCAGTTCTTC. This translates into CASSLPPGTGGRGEQFF. Filled out from reference TRBV28 and TRBJ2-1, the complete variable domain reads DVKVTQSSRYLVKRTGEKVFLECVQDMDHENMFWYRQDPGLGLRLIYFSYDVKMKEKGDIPEGYSVSREKKERFSLILESASTNQTSMYLCASSLPPGTGGRGEQFFGPGTRLTVL.

The J gene is TRBJ2-1, the V gene TRBV18, with a possible D match to TRBD1 (6 bases). V lost 2 bases and J lost 2, with 16 bases in between. CDR3 length equals 17 residues. Germline-derived CDR1 and CDR2 are KGHSH and LQKENI. The CDR3 bases are TGTGCCAGCTCACCATGGGGGTCACAGGGTACCTACAATGAGCAGTTCTTC. This encodes CASSPWGSQGTYNEQFF.

As DNA, the CDR3 is TGTGCCAGCAATCGGTACGGCGTGGGCGGCAAAAACATTCAGTACTTC. It encodes CASNRYGVGGKNIQYF. V and J are TRBV21-1 and TRBJ2-4. TRBV21-1 is marked as a pseudogene. This CDR3 spans 16 amino acids.

The chain carries TRBV29-1 and TRBJ2-3; D is perhaps TRBD2 (6 bases). Germline CDR1 reads SQVTM; CDR2 reads ANQGSEA. Trimming pared 4 bases from V and 0 bases from J, leaving 8 bases between. The CDR3 length is 13 residues. The CDR3 loop is CSVASESTDTQYF. CDR3 DNA sequence: TGCAGCGTTGCTAGCGAGAGCACAGATACGCAGTATTTT.

The chain carries TRBV9 and TRBJ2-5; 11 nucleotides agree with TRBD2. V lost 1 base and J lost 5; bases outside the gene matches: 7. This CDR3 has 16 residues. Germline CDR1 reads SGDLS; CDR2 reads YYNGEE. CDR3 residues: CASSVLAGGPWETQYF. For the CDR3, the DNA is TGTGCCAGCAGCGTATTAGCGGGAGGGCCTTGGGAGACCCAGTACTTC.

This clone has a single count. V and J are TRBV11-2 and TRBJ2-1; a weak D match, TRBD1 (6 bases). Germline loops: CDR1 SGHAT, CDR2 FQNNGV. The V and J ends lost 0 bases and 0 bases respectively, with 6 bases between them. The CDR3 runs to 15 residues. CDR3 region: CASSLDRGSYNEQFF. CDR3 in DNA: TGTGCCAGCAGCTTAGACAGGGGCTCCTACAATGAGCAGTTCTTC.

V is TRBV11-2 and J is TRBJ2-5; no reliable D call. This CDR3 region has 14 residues. Germline CDR1 is SGHAT and CDR2 is FQNNGV. Trimming cost V 1 base and J 4 bases, with 10 bases left between them. The CDR3 spells CASSLGLLVETQYF. The CDR3, as DNA: TGTGCCAGCAGCTTAGGTCTCCTAGTAGAGACCCAGTACTTC.

The chain has TRBV27 and TRBJ2-7; the match to TRBD1 covers 10 bases. Germline V lookup: CDR1 MNHEY, CDR2 SMNVEV (reference sequence). CDR3 length equals 16 residues. Germline trimming cut 5 bases from V and 3 bases from J; bases unmatched to any gene: 10. The CDR3 DNA reads TGTGCCAGCAGTCCGACAGGGGGCCAAAAATTCTACGAGCAGTACTTC. This gives the protein CASSPTGGQKFYEQYF.

The chain joins TRBV9 to TRBJ2-3; possible D gene TRBD2, 6 bases. V was trimmed by 4 bases and J by 3 bases, leaving 18 bases between them. This CDR3 contains 16 residues. Germline CDR1 and CDR2: SGDLS and YYNGEE. CDR3 nucleotides: TGTGCCAGCAGCCTCCGGGGGTGGGAGACAACAGATACGCAGTATTTT. Translation gives CASSLRGWETTDTQYF.

This chain connects TRBV5-1 to TRBJ2-1, with TRBD2 matching 7 bases. Germline V CDR1 and CDR2: SGHRS, YFSETQ. The CDR3 has 13 amino acids. V lost 4 bases and J lost 10; bases outside the gene matches: 8. CDR3 loop: CASSVNLADEQFF. DNA of the CDR3: TGCGCCAGCAGCGTTAATCTAGCGGACGAGCAGTTCTTC.

V usage is TRBV11-2 and J usage is TRBJ1-1; D gene unclear. V dropped 5 bases and J dropped 4 bases, with 14 bases sitting between them. CDR1 is SGHAT, CDR2 FQNNGV, per germline. The CDR3 extends over 14 amino acids. The CDR3 coding sequence is TGTGCCAGCAGCCCGACCCCAGTGCTCACTGAAGCTTTCTTT. Protein product: CASSPTPVLTEAFF.